This T cell receptor (beta chain) was recorded in a study of blood T cell repertoires in COVID-19. This CDR3 is 15 amino acids long. The V segment lost 5 bases and the J segment 2 bases; nucleotides outside the gene matches: 4. Germline loops: CDR1 SGHVS, CDR2 FNYEAQ. Clinical history as reported by participants underpinned cohort assignment. Per the original data handling: Amplifying reference gene primers gave estimates of nucleated cell counts. Measured with immunoSEQ multiplex PCR; TCRdb has only the in-frame clones, and not every one. V, J and clone size are taken as reported in that table, and D and trimming were inferred from the DNA itself. The sample consists of 320,000 or so clones, 85% of them appearing once.

This clonotype was sampled from a woman in her twenties or thirties who had been exposed to COVID-19. The specimen sequenced was PBMCs or T cells enriched from blood (not recorded which). The chain recombines TRBV7-6 with TRBJ2-1, with TRBD2 matching over 9 bases. The CDR3 DNA reads TGTGCCAGCAGCCCCCCTAGCGGGACCTACAATGAGCAGTTCTTC. Protein: CASSPPSGTYNEQFF.